A selection of T cell receptor beta chains follows, all from one sample in a study of OX40 agonist ivuxolimab in advanced cancers. Repertoires were generated with immunoSEQ multiplex PCR, while TCRdb's copy carries only in-frame clones and drops some. The sample lists 99,000 or so clones, 70% to 85% seen once, with less than 6% in the top ten. The specimen was CD4+ or CD8+ T cells sorted from blood, collected in a trial of the OX40 agonist ivuxolimab. The receptors come from an adult with an advanced solid tumor such as melanoma, head and neck, liver or kidney cancer. The CDR3 runs from the conserved cysteine through the conserved F or W. The order of the fields is V gene, clone size, D gene, J gene, CDR3 protein, CDR3 DNA. A D gene is named only where the DNA matches it firmly. A clone size is listed for some rows: how often the clone was seen (once, few, many), or a class if it is expanded.

V gene: TRBV7-2; clone size: NA; D gene: NA; J gene: TRBJ2-7; CDR3 protein: CASSLARGLSYEQYF; CDR3 DNA: TGTGCCAGCAGCTTAGCGCGCGGACTATCCTACGAGCAGTACTTC
V gene: TRBV7-2; clone size: NA; D gene: TRBD2; J gene: TRBJ2-7; CDR3 protein: CASRKREGSYEQYF; CDR3 DNA: TGTGCCAGCAGGAAGCGGGAGGGGTCCTACGAGCAGTACTTC
V gene: TRBV6-5; clone size: NA; D gene: NA; J gene: TRBJ2-7; CDR3 protein: CASSYGTYYEQYF; CDR3 DNA: TGTGCCAGCAGCTACGGGACTTACTACGAGCAGTACTTC
V gene: TRBV2; clone size: NA; D gene: TRBD2; J gene: TRBJ2-3; CDR3 protein: CASFSLAGATTDTQYF; CDR3 DNA: TGTGCCAGCTTCTCGCTAGCGGGGGCCACCACAGATACGCAGTATTTT
V gene: TRBV18; clone size: once; D gene: NA; J gene: TRBJ2-4; CDR3 protein: CASSPGPAQGLLDIQYF; CDR3 DNA: TGTGCCAGCTCACCGGGCCCCGCACAGGGTTTACTGGACATTCAGTACTTC
V gene: TRBV11-2; clone size: NA; D gene: NA; J gene: TRBJ2-3; CDR3 protein: CASSATGSHTQYF; CDR3 DNA: TGTGCCAGCAGCGCCACAGGGTCCCATACGCAGTATTTT
V gene: TRBV4-3; clone size: NA; D gene: TRBD2; J gene: TRBJ2-5; CDR3 protein: CASSQDPSGGEQETQYF; CDR3 DNA: TGCGCCAGCAGCCAAGACCCTAGCGGGGGGGAACAAGAGACCCAGTACTTC
V gene: TRBV5-1; clone size: NA; D gene: TRBD2; J gene: TRBJ2-3; CDR3 protein: CASSMSGTSDTQYF; CDR3 DNA: TGCGCCAGCAGCATGAGCGGGACGTCAGATACGCAGTATTTT
V gene: TRBV9; clone size: NA; D gene: TRBD1; J gene: TRBJ2-7; CDR3 protein: CASSVAGQPSDEQYF; CDR3 DNA: TGTGCCAGCAGCGTAGCGGGACAGCCTTCGGACGAGCAGTACTTC
V gene: TRBV14; clone size: NA; D gene: NA; J gene: TRBJ2-2; CDR3 protein: CASSHRGGAPNTGELFF; CDR3 DNA: TGTGCCAGCAGCCACCGAGGGGGGGCCCCGAACACCGGGGAGCTGTTTTTT
V gene: TRBV10-3; clone size: once; D gene: NA; J gene: TRBJ1-2; CDR3 protein: CAISELNRANYGYTF; CDR3 DNA: TGTGCCATCAGTGAGTTAAACAGAGCTAACTATGGCTACACCTTC
V gene: TRBV4-3; clone size: NA; D gene: NA; J gene: TRBJ1-2; CDR3 protein: CASSQDSGDYGYTF; CDR3 DNA: TGCGCCAGCAGCCAAGACTCAGGGGACTATGGCTACACCTTC
V gene: TRBV5-6; clone size: once; D gene: NA; J gene: TRBJ2-3; CDR3 protein: CASSLGAGGTQYF; CDR3 DNA: TGTGCCAGCAGCTTGGGAGCTGGGGGTACGCAGTATTTT
V gene: TRBV5-5; clone size: NA; D gene: TRBD1; J gene: TRBJ1-2; CDR3 protein: CASSGSTGARGNTF; CDR3 DNA: TGTGCCAGCAGCGGATCGACAGGGGCCCGGGGAAACACCTTC
V gene: TRBV30; clone size: NA; D gene: NA; J gene: TRBJ2-5; CDR3 protein: CAWTRGGPLETQYF; CDR3 DNA: TGTGCCTGGACCCGTGGGGGGCCCCTAGAGACCCAGTACTTC
V gene: TRBV11-1; clone size: NA; D gene: NA; J gene: TRBJ2-7; CDR3 protein: CASSLAGISYEQYF; CDR3 DNA: TGTGCCAGCAGCTTAGCCGGGATCTCCTACGAGCAGTACTTC